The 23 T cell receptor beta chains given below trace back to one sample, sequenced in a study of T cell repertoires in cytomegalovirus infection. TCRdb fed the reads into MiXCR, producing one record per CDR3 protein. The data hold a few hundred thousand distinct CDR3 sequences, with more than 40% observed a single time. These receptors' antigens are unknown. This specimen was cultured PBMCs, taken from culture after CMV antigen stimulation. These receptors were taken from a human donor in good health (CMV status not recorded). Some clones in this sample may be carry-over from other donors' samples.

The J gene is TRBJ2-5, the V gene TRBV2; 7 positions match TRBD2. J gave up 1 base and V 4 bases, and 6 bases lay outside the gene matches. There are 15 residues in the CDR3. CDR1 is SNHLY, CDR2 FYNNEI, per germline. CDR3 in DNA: TGTGCCAGCAGTGGGAGAGCGGGGATCCAAGAGACCCAGTACTTC. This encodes CASSGRAGIQETQYF.

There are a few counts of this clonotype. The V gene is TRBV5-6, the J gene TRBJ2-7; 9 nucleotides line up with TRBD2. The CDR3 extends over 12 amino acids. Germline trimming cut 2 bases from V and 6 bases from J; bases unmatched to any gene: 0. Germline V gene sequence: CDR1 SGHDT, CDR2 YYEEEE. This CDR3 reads CASSLLAGEQYF. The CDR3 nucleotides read TGTGCCAGCAGCTTACTAGCGGGCGAGCAGTACTTC.

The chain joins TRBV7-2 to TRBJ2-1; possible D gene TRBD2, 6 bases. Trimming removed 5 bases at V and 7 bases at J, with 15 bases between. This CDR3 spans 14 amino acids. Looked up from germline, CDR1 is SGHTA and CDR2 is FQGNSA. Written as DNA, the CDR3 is TGTGCCAGCAGCACTCGGGGGTCTAATAATGAGCAGTTCTTC. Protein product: CASSTRGSNNEQFF.

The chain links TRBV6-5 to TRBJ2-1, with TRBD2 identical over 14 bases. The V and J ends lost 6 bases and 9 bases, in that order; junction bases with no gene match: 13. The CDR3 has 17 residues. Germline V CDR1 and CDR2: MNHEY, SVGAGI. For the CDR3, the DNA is TGTGCCAGCAGAACCGGAGGCCGACTAGCGGGAGGGCGTGAGCAGTTCTTC. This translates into CASRTGGRLAGGREQFF.

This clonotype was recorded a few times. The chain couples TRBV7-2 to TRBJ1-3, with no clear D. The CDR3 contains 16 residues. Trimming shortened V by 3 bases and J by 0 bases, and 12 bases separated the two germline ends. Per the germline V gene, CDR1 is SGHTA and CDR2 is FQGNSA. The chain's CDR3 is CASSFLDRNSGNTIYF. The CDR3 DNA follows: TGTGCCAGCAGCTTTCTAGATCGCAACTCTGGAAACACCATATATTTT.

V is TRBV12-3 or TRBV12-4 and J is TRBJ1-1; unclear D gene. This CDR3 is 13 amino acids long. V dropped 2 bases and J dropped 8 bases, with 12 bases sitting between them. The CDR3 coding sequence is TGTGCCAGCAGTTTATATGTCGGCCGGGAAGCTTTCTTT. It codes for CASSLYVGREAFF.

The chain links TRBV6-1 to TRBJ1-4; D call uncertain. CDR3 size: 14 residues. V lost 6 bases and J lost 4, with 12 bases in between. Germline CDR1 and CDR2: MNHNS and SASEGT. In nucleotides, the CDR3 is TGTGCCAGCAGGTTGGACCAAGTTAATGAAAAACTGTTTTTT. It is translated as CASRLDQVNEKLFF.

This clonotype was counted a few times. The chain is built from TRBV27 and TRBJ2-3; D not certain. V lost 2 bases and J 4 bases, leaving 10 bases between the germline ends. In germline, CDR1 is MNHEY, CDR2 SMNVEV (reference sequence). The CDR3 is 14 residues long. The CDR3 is CASSLGRAADTQYF. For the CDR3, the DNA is TGTGCCAGCAGTTTAGGTAGGGCAGCAGATACGCAGTATTTT.

The CDR3 region has the DNA TGTGCCACCTCGAGGGGGTTGGGCGGGGAGCTGTTTTTT. Translation gives CATSRGLGGELFF. The V and J genes are TRBV15 and TRBJ2-2, with D possibly TRBD1 on 6 matching bases. V lost 8 bases and J lost 7, with 14 bases in between. Germline lookup yields CDR1 LNHNV and CDR2 YYDKDF (reference sequence). The CDR3 contains 13 residues.

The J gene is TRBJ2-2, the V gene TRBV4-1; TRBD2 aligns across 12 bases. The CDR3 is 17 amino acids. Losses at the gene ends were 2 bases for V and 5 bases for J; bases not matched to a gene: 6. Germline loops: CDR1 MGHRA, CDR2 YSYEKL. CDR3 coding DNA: TGCGCCAGCAGCCAACCGACTAGCGGGGGTAGTACCGGGGAGCTGTTTTTT. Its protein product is CASSQPTSGGSTGELFF.

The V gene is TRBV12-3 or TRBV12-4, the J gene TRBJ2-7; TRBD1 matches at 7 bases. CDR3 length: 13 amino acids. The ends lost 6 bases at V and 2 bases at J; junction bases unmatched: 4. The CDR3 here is CASRPGQPYEQYF. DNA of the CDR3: TGTGCCAGCAGGCCGGGACAGCCCTACGAGCAGTACTTC.

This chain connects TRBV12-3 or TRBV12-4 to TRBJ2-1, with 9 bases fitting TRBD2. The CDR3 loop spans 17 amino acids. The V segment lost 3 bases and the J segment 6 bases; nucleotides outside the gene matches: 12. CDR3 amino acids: CASSFAGGRIWGNEQFF. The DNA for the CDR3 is TGTGCCAGCAGTTTCGCGGGGGGGCGAATTTGGGGCAATGAGCAGTTCTTC.

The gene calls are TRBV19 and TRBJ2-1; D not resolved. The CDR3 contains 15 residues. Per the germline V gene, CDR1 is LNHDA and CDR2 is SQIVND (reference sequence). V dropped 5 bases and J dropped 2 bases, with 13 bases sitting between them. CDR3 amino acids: CASSLRARTYNEQFF. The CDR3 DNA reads TGTGCCAGTAGTCTACGGGCACGTACCTACAATGAGCAGTTCTTC.

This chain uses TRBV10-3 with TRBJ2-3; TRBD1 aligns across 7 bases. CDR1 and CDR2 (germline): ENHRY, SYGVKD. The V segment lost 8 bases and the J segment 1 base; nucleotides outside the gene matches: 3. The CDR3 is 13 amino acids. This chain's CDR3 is CAIGQGGTDTQYF. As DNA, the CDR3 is TGTGCCATCGGGCAGGGGGGCACAGATACGCAGTATTTT.

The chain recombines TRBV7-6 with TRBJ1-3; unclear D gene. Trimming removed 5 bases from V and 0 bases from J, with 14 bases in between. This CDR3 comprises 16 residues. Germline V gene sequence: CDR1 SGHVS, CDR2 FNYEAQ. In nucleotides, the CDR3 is TGTGCCAGCAGCCCTACCGGTCTCTTCTCTGGAAACACCATATATTTT. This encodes CASSPTGLFSGNTIYF.

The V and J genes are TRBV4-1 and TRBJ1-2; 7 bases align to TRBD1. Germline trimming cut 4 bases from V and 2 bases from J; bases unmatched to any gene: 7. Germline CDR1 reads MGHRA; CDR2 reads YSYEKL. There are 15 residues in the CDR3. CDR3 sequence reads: CASSPRTGNNYGYTF. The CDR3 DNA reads TGCGCCAGCAGCCCCCGGACAGGCAACAACTATGGCTACACCTTC.

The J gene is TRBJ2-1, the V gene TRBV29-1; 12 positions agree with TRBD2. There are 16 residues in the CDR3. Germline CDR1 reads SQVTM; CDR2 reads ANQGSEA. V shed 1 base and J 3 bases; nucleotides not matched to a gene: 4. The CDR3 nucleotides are TGCAGCGTTGAAGCGACGACTAGCGGGAGCTACAATGAGCAGTTCTTC. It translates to CSVEATTSGSYNEQFF.

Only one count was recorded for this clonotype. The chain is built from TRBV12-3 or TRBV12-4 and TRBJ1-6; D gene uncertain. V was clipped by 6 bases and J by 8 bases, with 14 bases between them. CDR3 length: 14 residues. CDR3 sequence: CASSWQAIHSPLHF. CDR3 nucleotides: TGTGCCAGCAGCTGGCAGGCAATTCATTCACCCCTCCACTTT.

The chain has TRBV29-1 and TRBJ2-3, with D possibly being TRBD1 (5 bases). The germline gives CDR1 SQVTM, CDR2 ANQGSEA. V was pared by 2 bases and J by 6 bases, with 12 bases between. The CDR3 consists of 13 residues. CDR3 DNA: TGCAGCGTTGAACGCCAGGGTGGTGATACGCAGTATTTT. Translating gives CSVERQGGDTQYF.

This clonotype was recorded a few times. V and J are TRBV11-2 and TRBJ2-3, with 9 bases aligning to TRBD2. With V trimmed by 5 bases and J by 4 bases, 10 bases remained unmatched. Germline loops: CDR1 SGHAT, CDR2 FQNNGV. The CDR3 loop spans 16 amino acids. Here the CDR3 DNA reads TGTGCCAGCAGCCCCACAGCGGGAGGTTGGGCAGATACGCAGTATTTT. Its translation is CASSPTAGGWADTQYF.

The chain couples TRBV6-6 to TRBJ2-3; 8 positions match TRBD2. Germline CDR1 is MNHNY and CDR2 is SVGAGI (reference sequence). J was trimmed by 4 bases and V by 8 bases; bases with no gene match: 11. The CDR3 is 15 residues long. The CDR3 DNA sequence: TGTGCCAGCGGCTTACCGAGCGGGAGCCCAGATACGCAGTATTTT. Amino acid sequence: CASGLPSGSPDTQYF.

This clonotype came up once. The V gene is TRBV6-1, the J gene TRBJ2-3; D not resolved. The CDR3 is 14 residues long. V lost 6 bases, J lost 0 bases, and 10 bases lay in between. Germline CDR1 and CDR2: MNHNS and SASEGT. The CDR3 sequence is CASSPYHSTDTQYF. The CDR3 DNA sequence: TGTGCCAGCAGCCCCTACCATAGCACAGATACGCAGTATTTT.

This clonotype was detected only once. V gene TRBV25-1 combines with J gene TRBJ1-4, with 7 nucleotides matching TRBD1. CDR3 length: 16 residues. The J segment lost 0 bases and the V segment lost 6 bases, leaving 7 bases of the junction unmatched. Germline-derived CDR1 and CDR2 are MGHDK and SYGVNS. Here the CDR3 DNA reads TGTGCCAGCAGCCGGGACAGCGTGGCAACTAATGAAAAACTGTTTTTT. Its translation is CASSRDSVATNEKLFF.